Listed below are T cell receptor beta chains from one sample, sequenced in a study of blood T cell repertoires in COVID-19. TCRdb's copy holds only in-frame clones and misses some; the assay was immunoSEQ multiplex PCR. Of about 11,000 clones listed, over 75% are singletons. The specimen was peripheral blood. The receptors were gathered from a human donor in a cohort sampled during active COVID-19. Both conserved end residues are part of each CDR3. A D gene is named only where the DNA matches it firmly. Not all rows give a size; the values are once, few, many and, for expanded clones, a class.

d_gene: TRBD1; j_gene: TRBJ1-2; v_gene: TRBV30; abundance: NA; CDR3nt: TGTGCCTGGACCGAATCCGACAGGGCGGGTGGCTACACCTTC; CDR3aa: CAWTESDRAGGYTF
d_gene: NA; j_gene: TRBJ2-2; v_gene: TRBV28; abundance: NA; CDR3nt: TGTGCCAGCGGCCCCCCCAGGGAGCTGTTTTTT; CDR3aa: CASGPPRELFF
d_gene: TRBD2; j_gene: TRBJ2-2; v_gene: TRBV2; abundance: once; CDR3nt: TGTGCCAGCAGCCTAAAGACTAGCGGCGGCGGGGAGCTGTTTTTT; CDR3aa: CASSLKTSGGGELFF
d_gene: NA; j_gene: TRBJ2-1; v_gene: TRBV7-2; abundance: NA; CDR3nt: TGTGCCAGCAGCTTACAGGGGCCGCAGTTCTTC; CDR3aa: CASSLQGPQFF
d_gene: TRBD2; j_gene: TRBJ2-3; v_gene: TRBV5-1; abundance: NA; CDR3nt: TGCGCCAGCAGCTTACGGCTAGCGGGTACCACTAGCACAGATACGCAGTATTTT; CDR3aa: CASSLRLAGTTSTDTQYF
d_gene: NA; j_gene: TRBJ1-6; v_gene: TRBV7-2; abundance: NA; CDR3nt: TGTGCCAGCAGCTTAGTTGGCTCACCCCTCCACTTT; CDR3aa: CASSLVGSPLHF
d_gene: NA; j_gene: TRBJ1-2; v_gene: TRBV28; abundance: NA; CDR3nt: TGTGCCAGCAGTTTAGGCTTAGGGAGTGGCTACACCTTC; CDR3aa: CASSLGLGSGYTF
d_gene: NA; j_gene: TRBJ2-5; v_gene: TRBV3-1/TRBV3-2; abundance: NA; CDR3nt: TGTGCCAGCAGCCAAGATCTAGGCCCACAAGAGACCCAGTACTTC; CDR3aa: CASSQDLGPQETQYF
d_gene: NA; j_gene: TRBJ2-7; v_gene: TRBV12-5; abundance: NA; CDR3nt: TGTGCTAGTGGTTTGGTACTAGCCCCACCCAACTACGAGCAGTACTTC; CDR3aa: CASGLVLAPPNYEQYF
d_gene: TRBD2; j_gene: TRBJ2-4; v_gene: TRBV2; abundance: NA; CDR3nt: TGTGCCAGCAGTGAAAGAGCGGGAGGGGGTCTAGCCAAAAACATTCAGTACTTC; CDR3aa: CASSERAGGGLAKNIQYF
d_gene: TRBD1; j_gene: TRBJ1-2; v_gene: TRBV2; abundance: NA; CDR3nt: TGTGCCAGCAGTGAGGACAGGGCTTTTGAAGACTATGGCTACACCTTC; CDR3aa: CASSEDRAFEDYGYTF
d_gene: TRBD2; j_gene: TRBJ2-1; v_gene: TRBV6-2/TRBV6-3; abundance: NA; CDR3nt: TGTGCCAGCAGTTACGTTCGAGGGAGGGCATACAATGAGCAGTTCTTC; CDR3aa: CASSYVRGRAYNEQFF
d_gene: TRBD1; j_gene: TRBJ2-2; v_gene: TRBV7-2; abundance: NA; CDR3nt: TGTGCCAGCAGCTTAGGAGGACAGGGCGACGGGGAGCTGTTTTTT; CDR3aa: CASSLGGQGDGELFF
d_gene: TRBD1; j_gene: TRBJ1-2; v_gene: TRBV30; abundance: NA; CDR3nt: TGTGCCTGGAGTAGGTTGCGGGACAGGGGAGGCTACACCTTC; CDR3aa: CAWSRLRDRGGYTF
d_gene: TRBD1; j_gene: TRBJ1-2; v_gene: TRBV29-1; abundance: NA; CDR3nt: TGCAGCGTTAGGGACAGGGCAAACTATGGCTACACCTTC; CDR3aa: CSVRDRANYGYTF
d_gene: NA; j_gene: TRBJ2-1; v_gene: TRBV24-1; abundance: NA; CDR3nt: TGTGCCTTAGCTCCACATGAGCAGTTCTTC; CDR3aa: CALAPHEQFF
d_gene: NA; j_gene: TRBJ2-7; v_gene: TRBV18; abundance: NA; CDR3nt: TGTGCCAGCTCACCACCCAGGGATCCCTACGAGCAGTACTTC; CDR3aa: CASSPPRDPYEQYF
d_gene: NA; j_gene: TRBJ2-3; v_gene: TRBV19; abundance: NA; CDR3nt: TGTGCCAGTAGTCCTCAGGGTAGGGTCACAGATACGCAGTATTTT; CDR3aa: CASSPQGRVTDTQYF
d_gene: TRBD1; j_gene: TRBJ1-1; v_gene: TRBV7-2; abundance: NA; CDR3nt: TGTGCCAGCAGCTTAGTAGGGGGACGGACAGGGGATAGAGCTTTCTTT; CDR3aa: CASSLVGGRTGDRAFF
d_gene: NA; j_gene: TRBJ2-7; v_gene: TRBV5-6; abundance: NA; CDR3nt: TGTGCCAGCAGCTTGGATGAGGAGCAGTACTTC; CDR3aa: CASSLDEEQYF
d_gene: NA; j_gene: TRBJ2-5; v_gene: TRBV20-1; abundance: NA; CDR3nt: TGCAGTGCTAGTGGTGTGGAGGCTAGCGCGGAGACCCAGTACTTC; CDR3aa: CSASGVEASAETQYF
d_gene: NA; j_gene: TRBJ2-1; v_gene: TRBV6-5; abundance: NA; CDR3nt: TGTGCCAGCAAGGACAGCTACAATGAGCAGTTCTTC; CDR3aa: CASKDSYNEQFF
d_gene: NA; j_gene: TRBJ1-1; v_gene: TRBV2; abundance: few; CDR3nt: TGTGCCAGCAGGGTAACGGACACTGAAGCTTTCTTT; CDR3aa: CASRVTDTEAFF
d_gene: TRBD1; j_gene: TRBJ1-5; v_gene: TRBV5-5; abundance: NA; CDR3nt: TGTGCCAGCAGCTTTGGGGGACAGCGTAATCAGCCCCAGCATTTT; CDR3aa: CASSFGGQRNQPQHF
d_gene: NA; j_gene: TRBJ2-2; v_gene: TRBV5-1; abundance: NA; CDR3nt: TGCGCCAGCAGCCCGGGTCGGTCGAACACCGGGGAGCTGTTTTTT; CDR3aa: CASSPGRSNTGELFF
d_gene: TRBD2; j_gene: TRBJ2-1; v_gene: TRBV7-7; abundance: NA; CDR3nt: TGTGCCAGCAGCTTAGGAGCGGGAGCTTACAATGAGCAGTTCTTC; CDR3aa: CASSLGAGAYNEQFF
d_gene: NA; j_gene: TRBJ1-2; v_gene: TRBV7-2; abundance: NA; CDR3nt: TGTGCCAGCAGCCCCTCGGGGACTAACTATGGCTACACCTTC; CDR3aa: CASSPSGTNYGYTF
d_gene: TRBD2; j_gene: TRBJ2-1; v_gene: TRBV5-1; abundance: NA; CDR3nt: TGCGCCAGCAGGTTAGCGGGAGGGCCGGGCTTGGAGCAGTTCTTC; CDR3aa: CASRLAGGPGLEQFF
d_gene: NA; j_gene: TRBJ1-2; v_gene: TRBV5-1; abundance: NA; CDR3nt: TGCGCCAGCAGCGAGGGGGGGTCCCCCTATGGCTACACCTTC; CDR3aa: CASSEGGSPYGYTF
d_gene: TRBD1; j_gene: TRBJ1-3; v_gene: TRBV30; abundance: once; CDR3nt: TGTGCCTGGAGGGGACAGTACCTCTCTGGAAACACCATATATTTT; CDR3aa: CAWRGQYLSGNTIYF